These 30 T cell receptor beta chains share one sample of origin, sequenced in a study of radiation and T cells in renal cell carcinoma. Here immunoSEQ multiplex PCR was the method, and the copy in TCRdb shows in-frame clones only, minus some. The sample carries roughly 120,000 clones, roughly 80% recorded once. The time point is: baseline pretreatment blood. Treatment: 15 Gy SBRT to primary tumor, nephrectomy 4 weeks later. Here the sequenced sample was blood, taken from a patient whose treatment included radiotherapy and nephrectomy. Receptors were obtained from a woman aged 60-70 years with renal cell carcinoma.

This clone was seen once. V gene TRBV28 combines with J gene TRBJ1-5; no clear D. Germline V gene lookup returns CDR1 MDHEN and CDR2 SYDVKM. Trimming cost V 5 bases and J 0 bases, with 8 bases left between them. The CDR3 is made up of 14 amino acids. CDR3 DNA sequence: TGTGCCAGCAGTCTGCGGTATAGCAATCAGCCCCAGCATTTT. Amino acid sequence: CASSLRYSNQPQHF.

This clone was counted a few times. This chain joins TRBV6-5 and TRBJ1-1; 7 bases are shared with TRBD1. V shed 7 bases, J shed 4 bases, and the junction held 9 bases outside the gene matches. In germline, CDR1 is MNHEY, CDR2 SVGAGI. The length of the CDR3 is 14 residues. CDR3: CASTQSNRGTEAFF. The CDR3 DNA reads TGTGCCAGCACCCAATCCAACAGGGGCACTGAAGCTTTCTTT.

A single count supports this clone. The chain employs TRBV5-1 and TRBJ2-2; D is perhaps TRBD1 (5 bases). The V end was cut by 5 bases, the J end by 5 bases, with 7 bases between. Germline assignment: CDR1 SGHRS and CDR2 YFSETQ. The CDR3 has 12 amino acids. The CDR3 DNA reads TGCGCCAGCAGGGGGCAAACCGGGGAGCTGTTTTTT. As protein: CASRGQTGELFF.

This clone was detected a few times. V usage is TRBV4-1 and J usage is TRBJ1-1; the D is unclear. The germline gives CDR1 MGHRA, CDR2 YSYEKL. V was pared by 0 bases and J by 6 bases, with 5 bases between. There are 12 residues in the CDR3. The CDR3 protein is CASSQDRAEAFF. CDR3 nucleotide sequence: TGCGCCAGCAGCCAAGATCGGGCTGAAGCTTTCTTT.

V and J are TRBV6-4 and TRBJ2-1; 8 nucleotides line up with TRBD2. V gave up 9 bases and J gave up 0 bases; unmatched junction bases: 10. The CDR3 is made up of 16 amino acids. In germline, CDR1 is MRHNA, CDR2 SNTAGT. The CDR3 bases are TGTGCCAGTTCCCGGGGGGGAGGGAGCTCCTACAATGAGCAGTTCTTC. This encodes CASSRGGGSSYNEQFF.

The sample holds one count of this clone. The rearrangement uses TRBV5-1 and TRBJ1-4; 8 bases line up with TRBD1. The CDR3 runs to 15 residues. Germline CDR1 SGHRS, CDR2 YFSETQ. The J segment lost 6 bases and the V segment lost 4 bases, leaving 8 bases of the junction unmatched. For the CDR3, the DNA is TGCGCCAGCAGCGGACAGACAGGGGAGTATGAAAAACTGTTTTTT. It specifies CASSGQTGEYEKLFF.

The chain employs TRBV28 and TRBJ1-4; no clear D. The germline V gene encodes CDR1 MDHEN and CDR2 SYDVKM. CDR3 length: 15 residues. The V end was cut by 5 bases, the J end by 8 bases, with 18 bases between. CDR3 in amino acids: CASSPLIDGGEKLFF. CDR3 bases: TGTGCCAGCAGTCCCCTTATAGATGGTGGGGAAAAACTGTTTTTT. Filled out from reference TRBV28 and TRBJ1-4, the complete variable domain reads DVKVTQSSRYLVKRTGEKVFLECVQDMDHENMFWYRQDPGLGLRLIYFSYDVKMKEKGDIPEGYSVSREKKERFSLILESASTNQTSMYLCASSPLIDGGEKLFFGSGTQLSVL.

This chain connects TRBV13 to TRBJ1-2, with TRBD1 matching over 7 bases. The germline gives CDR1 PRHDT, CDR2 FYEKMQ (reference sequence). The V segment lost 4 bases and the J segment 0 bases; nucleotides outside the gene matches: 11. CDR3 size: 17 residues. The CDR3 spells CASSSLTGTASNYGYTF. For the CDR3, the DNA is TGTGCCAGCAGCTCCTTGACCGGGACAGCGTCTAACTATGGCTACACCTTC.

V usage is TRBV6-1 and J usage is TRBJ1-2; D possibly corresponds to TRBD1 (5 bases). The germline gives CDR1 MNHNS, CDR2 SASEGT. V was pared by 7 bases and J by 1 base, with 10 bases between. The CDR3 is 13 amino acids. CDR3 residues: CASTMTVNYGYTF. CDR3 DNA sequence: TGTGCCAGCACCATGACAGTTAACTATGGCTACACCTTC.

The V and J genes are TRBV7-9 and TRBJ2-7, with D tentatively TRBD1 or TRBD2 (6 bases each). V lost 7 bases to trimming and J lost 4 bases, with 20 bases between them. CDR1 and CDR2 (germline): SEHNR, FQNEAQ (reference sequence). This CDR3 contains 15 residues. CDR3 region: CASTAVGGLAYEQYF. CDR3 sequence (DNA): TGTGCCAGCACCGCTGTAGGGGGGCTAGCTTACGAGCAGTACTTC.

This chain joins TRBV6-6 and TRBJ1-2, with TRBD1 matching over 7 bases. Unmatched junction bases numbered 5, after V lost 6 bases and J lost 1 base. The CDR3 is 14 residues long. In germline, CDR1 is MNHNY, CDR2 SVGAGI (reference sequence). The DNA of the CDR3 is TGTGCCAGCAGCCTACAGGGGCTTAACTATGGCTACACCTTC. This encodes CASSLQGLNYGYTF.

The chain recombines TRBV11-2 with TRBJ1-3, with D maybe TRBD1 (6 bases). Germline V gene lookup returns CDR1 SGHAT and CDR2 FQNNGV. This CDR3 comprises 15 residues. Trimming removed 3 bases at V and 0 bases at J, with 9 bases between. In DNA, the CDR3 is TGTGCCAGCAGCTTGGGACACGGCTCTGGAAACACCATATATTTT. Encoded protein: CASSLGHGSGNTIYF.

The rearrangement links TRBV6-1 to TRBJ1-1; D unresolved. V was cut by 5 bases and J by 1 base, with 14 bases left in between. The CDR3 has 15 amino acids. Germline-derived CDR1 and CDR2 are MNHNS and SASEGT. CDR3 DNA: TGTGCCAGCAGTTCAAGAGGGCAGTCGAACACTGAAGCTTTCTTT. This translates into CASSSRGQSNTEAFF.

The chain employs TRBV9 and TRBJ2-7; D is possibly TRBD1 or TRBD2 (6 bases each). Germline V gene data show CDR1 as SGDLS and CDR2 as YYNGEE. This CDR3 has 16 amino acids. Between the trimmed V and J ends, which lost 0 bases and 4 bases, there was a span of 17 bases. CDR3 sequence reads: CASSVDPTGAAYEQYF. The CDR3 bases are TGTGCCAGCAGCGTAGATCCCACGGGGGCGGCATACGAGCAGTACTTC.

This chain uses TRBV6-5 with TRBJ2-2; a possible D gene is TRBD2 (5 bases). The V gene lost 0 bases and the J gene lost 8 bases, with 7 bases spanning the gap. CDR3 length equals 13 residues. Per germline, CDR1 MNHEY and CDR2 SVGAGI. The CDR3 DNA follows: TGTGCCAGCAGTTACTCCACGGGAGGGGAGCTGTTTTTT. As protein: CASSYSTGGELFF.

This clone was seen just once. The V and J genes are TRBV5-4 and TRBJ1-4; 7 bases are shared with TRBD1. Germline lookup yields CDR1 SGHNT and CDR2 YYREEE (reference sequence). After removal of 0 bases from V and 4 bases from J, the junction contained 3 bases not matched to a gene. The CDR3 is made up of 15 amino acids. The CDR3 region has the DNA TGTGCCAGCAGCTTGGGACAGGGCAATAATGAAAAACTGTTTTTT. The encoded protein is CASSLGQGNNEKLFF.

The chain recombines TRBV28 with TRBJ1-2, with 8 bases identical to TRBD1. Trimming removed 5 bases from V and 2 bases from J; junction bases left unmatched: 4. CDR3 length: 14 residues. The V gene's germline CDR1 is MDHEN and CDR2 SYDVKM. The CDR3 region has the DNA TGTGCCAGCAGTCAAGGACAGGGAAACTATGGCTACACCTTC. Its translation: CASSQGQGNYGYTF.

The V and J genes are TRBV2 and TRBJ2-3; 13 positions agree with TRBD2. The J segment lost 1 base and the V segment lost 6 bases, leaving 13 bases of the junction unmatched. The CDR3 extends over 19 amino acids. In germline, CDR1 is SNHLY, CDR2 FYNNEI. As DNA, the CDR3 is TGTGCCAGCAGCACTGGACTAGCGGGAGTATACTTAGGCACAGATACGCAGTATTTT. Its translation is CASSTGLAGVYLGTDTQYF.

This clone was seen just once. This sequence joins TRBV5-1 and TRBJ2-6; D is possibly TRBD1 (6 bases). V was pared by 4 bases and J by 4 bases, with 18 bases between. This CDR3 has 17 residues. The V gene's germline CDR1 is SGHRS and CDR2 YFSETQ. The CDR3 DNA is TGCGCCAGCAGCCAGGGACCACCGAGGGGGGGGGCCAACGTCCTGACTTTC. Encoded protein: CASSQGPPRGGANVLTF.

The rearrangement links TRBV27 to TRBJ1-2; the D is unclear. Germline CDR1 and CDR2: MNHEY and SMNVEV (reference sequence). This CDR3 is 12 amino acids long. Trimming took 4 bases from V and 7 from J, leaving 10 bases between them. The CDR3 DNA sequence: TGTGCCAGCAGTTCCCGAAGCGGTGGCTACACCTTC. Its protein product is CASSSRSGGYTF.

The CDR3 loop reads CASSLGDRDVFLVNTGELFF. DNA for the CDR3: TGTGCCAGCAGTTTAGGGGACAGGGATGTCTTTTTGGTGAACACCGGGGAGCTGTTTTTT. The chain employs TRBV28 and TRBJ2-2, with TRBD1 matching 9 bases. Germline loops: CDR1 MDHEN, CDR2 SYDVKM. The V segment lost 2 bases and the J segment 1 base; nucleotides outside the gene matches: 14. This CDR3 comprises 20 residues.

The rearrangement links TRBV7-3 to TRBJ2-2; 13 positions match TRBD2. This CDR3 spans 18 amino acids. CDR1 SGHTA and CDR2 FQGTGA come from the germline V gene. Unmatched junction bases numbered 12, after V lost 5 bases and J lost 6 bases. The DNA of the CDR3 is TGTGCCAGCAGCCGGTCCGGGACTAGCGGGATATCCGCCGGGGAGCTGTTTTTT. Its protein is CASSRSGTSGISAGELFF.

The chain combines TRBV4-1 with TRBJ1-4; TRBD1 is a possible D gene (5 bases). Germline V gene lookup returns CDR1 MGHRA and CDR2 YSYEKL. The CDR3 length is 16 residues. Trimming left V 0 bases short and J 2 bases short, with 10 bases between. The CDR3 DNA sequence: TGCGCCAGCAGCCAAGAGGTCGCAGGGACTAATGAAAAACTGTTTTTT. Its protein product is CASSQEVAGTNEKLFF.

The rearrangement uses TRBV5-1 and TRBJ2-2; no reliable D call. The CDR3 is 15 amino acids. CDR1 and CDR2 from the germline V gene are SGHRS and YFSETQ. V dropped 0 bases and J dropped 0 bases, with 6 bases sitting between them. The CDR3 coding sequence is TGCGCCAGCAGCTTGGCCGCTGCGAACACCGGGGAGCTGTTTTTT. It specifies CASSLAAANTGELFF.

The chain couples TRBV15 to TRBJ2-1; the D gene is possibly TRBD1 (6 bases). Germline values: CDR1 LNHNV, CDR2 YYDKDF (reference sequence). Trimming removed 0 bases from V and 1 base from J, with 7 bases in between. This CDR3 is built from 15 residues. The CDR3 DNA sequence: TGTGCCACCAGCAGAGACAGGGGATCCTACAATGAGCAGTTCTTC. Translated, it gives CATSRDRGSYNEQFF.

The chain employs TRBV7-2 and TRBJ1-4; 10 bases agree with TRBD1. Per the germline V gene, CDR1 is SGHTA and CDR2 is FQGNSA. The length of the CDR3 is 18 residues. V lost 1 base and J lost 2; bases outside the gene matches: 7. CDR3 region: CASSLVGQGVATNEKLFF. CDR3 bases: TGTGCCAGCAGCTTAGTCGGACAGGGGGTGGCGACTAATGAAAAACTGTTTTTT.

This chain connects TRBV27 to TRBJ2-3; 10 bases align to TRBD1. V gave up 5 bases and J gave up 5 bases; unmatched junction bases: 10. CDR3 size: 16 residues. Germline lookup yields CDR1 MNHEY and CDR2 SMNVEV (reference sequence). CDR3 coding DNA: TGTGCCAGCAGTGGCTCCGACAGGGGGCGGGGAGATACGCAGTATTTT. It encodes CASSGSDRGRGDTQYF.

The V gene is TRBV7-8, the J gene TRBJ2-3, with TRBD2 matching over 8 bases. Per germline, CDR1 SGHVS and CDR2 FQNEAQ. This CDR3 has 16 residues. The trim removed 2 bases at V and 0 bases at J, leaving 4 bases unmatched. CDR3 protein: CASSLLAGGSTDTQYF. The CDR3 region has the DNA TGTGCCAGCAGCTTACTCGCGGGAGGCAGCACAGATACGCAGTATTTT.

The chain uses TRBV7-2 and TRBJ1-6, with no clear D. There are 12 residues in the CDR3. V gave up 0 bases and J gave up 13 bases, with 7 bases separating them. From germline, CDR1 is SGHTA and CDR2 FQGNSA. CDR3 protein: CASSLAVPPLHF. Written as DNA, the CDR3 is TGTGCCAGCAGCTTAGCGGTGCCGCCCCTCCACTTT.

There are a few counts of this clone. The chain links TRBV9 to TRBJ1-1; no definite D call. The germline V gene has CDR1 SGDLS and CDR2 YYNGEE. The CDR3 contains 12 residues. The V end was cut by 3 bases, the J end by 3 bases, with 6 bases between. Here the CDR3 reads CASSAEYTEAFF. CDR3 nucleotides: TGTGCCAGCAGCGCCGAGTACACTGAAGCTTTCTTT. Supplemented by reference TRBV9 and TRBJ1-1, the full variable domain reads DSGVTQTPKHLITATGQRVTLRCSPRSGDLSVYWYQQSLDQGLQFLIQYYNGEERAKGNILERFSAQQFPDLHSELNLSSLELGDSALYFCASSAEYTEAFFGQGTRLTVV.